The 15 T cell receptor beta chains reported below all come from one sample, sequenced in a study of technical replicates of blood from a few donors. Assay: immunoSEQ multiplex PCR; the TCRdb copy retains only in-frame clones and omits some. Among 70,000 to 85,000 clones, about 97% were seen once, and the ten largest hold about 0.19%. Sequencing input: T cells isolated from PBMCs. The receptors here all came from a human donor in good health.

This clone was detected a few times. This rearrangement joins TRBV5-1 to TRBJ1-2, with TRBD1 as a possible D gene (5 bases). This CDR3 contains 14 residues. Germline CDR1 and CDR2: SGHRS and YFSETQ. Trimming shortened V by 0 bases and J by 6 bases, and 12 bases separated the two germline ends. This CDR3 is CASSLAGRVDGYTF. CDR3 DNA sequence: TGCGCCAGCAGCTTGGCCGGCAGGGTCGATGGCTACACCTTC.

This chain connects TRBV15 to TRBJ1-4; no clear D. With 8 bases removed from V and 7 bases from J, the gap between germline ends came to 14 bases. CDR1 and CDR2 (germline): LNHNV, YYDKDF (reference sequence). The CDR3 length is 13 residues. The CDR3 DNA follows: TGTGCCACCGAGGCGGGGTTGGGTGAAAAACTGTTTTTT. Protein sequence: CATEAGLGEKLFF.

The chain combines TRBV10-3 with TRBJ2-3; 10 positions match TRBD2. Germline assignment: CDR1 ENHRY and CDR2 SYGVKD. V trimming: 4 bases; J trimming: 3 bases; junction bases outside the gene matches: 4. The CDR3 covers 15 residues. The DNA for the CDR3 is TGTGCCATCAGTGCCGTAGCGGGAGGTACAGATACGCAGTATTTT. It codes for CAISAVAGGTDTQYF.

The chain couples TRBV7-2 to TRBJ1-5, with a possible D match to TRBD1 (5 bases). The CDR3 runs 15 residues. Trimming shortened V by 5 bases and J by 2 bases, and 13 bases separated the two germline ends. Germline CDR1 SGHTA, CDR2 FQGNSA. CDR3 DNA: TGTGCCAGCAGCCCCCACGGGGGTGGCAATCAGCCCCAGCATTTT. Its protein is CASSPHGGGNQPQHF.

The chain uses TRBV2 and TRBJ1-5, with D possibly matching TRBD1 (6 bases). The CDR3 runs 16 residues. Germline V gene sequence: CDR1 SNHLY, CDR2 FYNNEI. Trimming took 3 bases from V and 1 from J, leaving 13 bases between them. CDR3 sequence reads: CASSDNRVLSNQPQHF. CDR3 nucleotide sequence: TGTGCCAGCAGTGACAACAGGGTCCTAAGCAATCAGCCCCAGCATTTT. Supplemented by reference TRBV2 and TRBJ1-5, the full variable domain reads EPEVTQTPSHQVTQMGQEVILRCVPISNHLYFYWYRQILGQKVEFLVSFYNNEISEKSEIFDDQFSVERPDGSNFTLKIRSTKLEDSAMYFCASSDNRVLSNQPQHFGDGTRLSIL.

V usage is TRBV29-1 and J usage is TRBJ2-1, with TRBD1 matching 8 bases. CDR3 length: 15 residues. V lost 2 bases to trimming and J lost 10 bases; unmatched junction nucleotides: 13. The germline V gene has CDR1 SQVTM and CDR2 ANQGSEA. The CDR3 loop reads CSVEPTGQEKLEQFF. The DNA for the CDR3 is TGCAGCGTTGAACCCACGGGACAGGAAAAGTTGGAGCAGTTCTTC.

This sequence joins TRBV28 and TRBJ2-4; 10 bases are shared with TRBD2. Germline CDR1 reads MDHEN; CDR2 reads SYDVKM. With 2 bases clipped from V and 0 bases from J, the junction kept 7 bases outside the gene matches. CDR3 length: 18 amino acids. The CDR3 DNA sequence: TGTGCCAGCAGTTTAGGGTTAGCGGGAGGCGTAGCCAAAAACATTCAGTACTTC. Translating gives CASSLGLAGGVAKNIQYF.

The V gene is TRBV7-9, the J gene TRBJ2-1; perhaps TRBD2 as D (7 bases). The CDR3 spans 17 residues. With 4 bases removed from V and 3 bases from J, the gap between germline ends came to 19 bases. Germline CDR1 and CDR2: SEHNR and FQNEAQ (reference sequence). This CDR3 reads CASSSPGGGANYNEQFF. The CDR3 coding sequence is TGTGCCAGCAGCTCACCAGGAGGGGGGGCCAACTACAATGAGCAGTTCTTC.

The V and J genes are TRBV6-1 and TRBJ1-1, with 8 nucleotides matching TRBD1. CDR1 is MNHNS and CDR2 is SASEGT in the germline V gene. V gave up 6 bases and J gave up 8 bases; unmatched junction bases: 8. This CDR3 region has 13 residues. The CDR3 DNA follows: TGTGCCAGCAGCGAAAACCGGGACAGGGAAGCTTTCTTT. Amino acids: CASSENRDREAFF.

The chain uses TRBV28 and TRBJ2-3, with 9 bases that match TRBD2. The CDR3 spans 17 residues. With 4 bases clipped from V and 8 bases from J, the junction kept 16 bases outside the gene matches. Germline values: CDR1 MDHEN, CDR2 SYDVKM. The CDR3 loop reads CASSSRAGGLLMGTQYF. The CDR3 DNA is TGTGCCAGCAGTTCGAGAGCGGGAGGCCTTTTAATGGGTACGCAGTATTTT.

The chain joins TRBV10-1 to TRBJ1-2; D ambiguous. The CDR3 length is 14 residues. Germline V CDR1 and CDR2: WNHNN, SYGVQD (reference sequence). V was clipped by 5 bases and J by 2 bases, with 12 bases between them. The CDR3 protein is CASSPWAGNYGYTF. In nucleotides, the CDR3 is TGCGCCAGCAGTCCCTGGGCTGGGAACTATGGCTACACCTTC.

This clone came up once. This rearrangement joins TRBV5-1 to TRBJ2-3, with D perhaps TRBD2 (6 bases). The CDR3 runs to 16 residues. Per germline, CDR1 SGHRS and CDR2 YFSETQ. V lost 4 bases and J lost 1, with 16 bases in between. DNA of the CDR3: TGCGCCAGCAGCATCTGGGGGGTCTCTGGCACAGATACGCAGTATTTT. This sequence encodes CASSIWGVSGTDTQYF.

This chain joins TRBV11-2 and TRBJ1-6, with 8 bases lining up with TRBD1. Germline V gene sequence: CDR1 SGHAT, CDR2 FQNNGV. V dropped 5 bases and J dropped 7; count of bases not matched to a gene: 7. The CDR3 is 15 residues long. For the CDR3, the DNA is TGTGCCAGCAGCCAGGGACAGGAAAGGAATTCACCCCTCCACTTT. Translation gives CASSQGQERNSPLHF. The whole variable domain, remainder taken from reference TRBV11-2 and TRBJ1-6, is EAGVAQSPRYKIIEKRQSVAFWCNPISGHATLYWYQQILGQGPKLLIQFQNNGVVDDSQLPKDRFSAERLKGVDSTLKIQPAKLEDSAVYLCASSQGQERNSPLHFGNGTRLTVT.

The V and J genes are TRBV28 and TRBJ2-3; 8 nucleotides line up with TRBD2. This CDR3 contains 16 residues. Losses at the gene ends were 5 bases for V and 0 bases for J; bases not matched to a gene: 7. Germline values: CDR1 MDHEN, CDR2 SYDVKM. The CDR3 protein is CASSPTLAGSTDTQYF. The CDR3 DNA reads TGTGCCAGCAGTCCCACCCTAGCGGGTAGCACAGATACGCAGTATTTT.

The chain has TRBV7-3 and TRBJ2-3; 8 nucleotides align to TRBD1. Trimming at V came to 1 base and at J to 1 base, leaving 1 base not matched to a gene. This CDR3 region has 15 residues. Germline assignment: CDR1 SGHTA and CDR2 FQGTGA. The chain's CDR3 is CASSLMGQGTDTQYF. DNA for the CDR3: TGTGCCAGCAGCTTAATGGGACAGGGCACAGATACGCAGTATTTT.